The present TCR beta chain was sequenced within a study of cytomegalovirus exposure and HLA in healthy donors. In germline, CDR1 is SGHRS, CDR2 YFSETQ. The length of the CDR3 is 17 residues. Between the trimmed V and J ends, which lost 7 bases and 0 bases, there was a span of 22 bases. The data were produced by immunoSEQ multiplex PCR, yet TCRdb's version contains in-frame clones alone and is incomplete. The sample has around 70,000 clones; approximately 95% are singletons. The sequencing input was PBMCs. This clonotype was sampled from a man between 18 and 29 years old in good health and CMV-seronegative. V is TRBV5-1 and J is TRBJ1-1; D not certain. CDR3 in amino acids: CASQNSELGYMNTEAFF. The CDR3 nucleotides are TGCGCCAGCCAAAATTCGGAGCTGGGTTACATGAACACTGAAGCTTTCTTT.